This paragraph reports one T cell receptor (beta chain). TCRdb keeps only in-frame clones here, not all; method: immunoSEQ multiplex PCR. Among tens of thousands of clones listed, 90% to 95% were seen once. This entry comes from a study of T cell changes during pregnancy in multiple sclerosis. This CDR3 has 16 amino acids. With V trimmed by 6 bases and J by 2 bases, 6 bases remained unmatched. Germline V lookup: CDR1 SGHRS, CDR2 YFSETQ. V gene TRBV5-1 combines with J gene TRBJ2-3; 13 bases match TRBD2. This TCR was sampled from a female donor in good health, enrolled as a control in a pregnancy study. The specimen comprised CD4+ T cells from peripheral blood mononuclear cells, sampled in the second trimester of pregnancy. CDR3 nucleotides: TGCGCCAGCAAACTAGCGGGGGGGCGCGCCACAGATACGCAGTATTTT. Its protein is CASKLAGGRATDTQYF.